This T cell receptor beta chain came from a study of identical twins. Points on this clonotype: The antigen remains unidentified.

The junction had 7 bases not matched to a gene; V was cut back by 2 bases and J by 8 bases. Looked up from germline, CDR1 is SGHDT and CDR2 is YYEEEE. CDR3 length: 15 amino acids. Study-level points and caveats: Cross-sectional statistics underpinned the conclusions; the same donors were not followed.

Each cDNA held unique molecular identifiers, and template switching gave it a universal primer site. TCRdb itself ran the 5' RACE reads through MiXCR, one entry per CDR3 protein. The sample lists approximately 230,000 distinct CDR3 sequences, approximately 7.1% occurring once. These same records also appear under a second study, on T cells expressing NK-cell markers. As that report states: Sequencing covered eight donors, seven HCMV-seropositive and one seronegative.

The receptor's source is a young woman in good health. The chain recombines TRBV5-6 with TRBJ2-1; 10 bases map to TRBD2. Sequences were obtained from CD8+ T cells sorted from blood. This chain's CDR3 is CASSFSLAGVYEQFF. DNA for the CDR3: TGTGCCAGCAGCTTTTCCCTAGCGGGAGTATATGAGCAGTTCTTC. The whole variable domain, filled in from reference TRBV5-6 and TRBJ2-1, reads DAGVTQSPTHLIKTRGQQVTLRCSPKSGHDTVSWYQQALGQGPQFIFQYYEEEERQRGNFPDRFSGHQFPNYSSELNVNALLLGDSALYLCASSFSLAGVYEQFFGPGTRLTVL.